Listed here are 19 T cell receptor beta chains from one sample, sequenced in a study of shared clonotypes between healthy human individuals. This table comes from immunoSEQ multiplex PCR, and its TCRdb copy is limited to in-frame clones, with some not included. The table has 1 million to 1.2 million clones, about 72% seen once. The sequenced material came from memory CD4+ T cells from PBMCs. Subset indicated: CD45RA-negative fraction. The receptors come from a man aged 18 to 35 in good health. Some clones in this sample may be carry-over from other donors' samples.

This chain joins TRBV19 and TRBJ2-7; D is uncertain. Germline-derived CDR1 and CDR2 are LNHDA and SQIVND (reference sequence). Trimming removed 4 bases at V and 4 bases at J, with 11 bases between. CDR3 length equals 13 residues. CDR3 DNA: TGTGCCAGTAGTACCTCTCATAATTACGAGCAGTACTTC. This translates into CASSTSHNYEQYF.

This clone has at least ten counts. J is TRBJ2-7 and V is TRBV2; D unclear. Germline assignment: CDR1 SNHLY and CDR2 FYNNEI. Trimming removed 9 bases at V and 1 base at J, with 16 bases between. The CDR3 is made up of 14 amino acids. CDR3 DNA: TGTGCCAGTCGGTCTTCTCTTGGTTCCTACGAGCAGTACTTC. Its protein is CASRSSLGSYEQYF.

The chain is built from TRBV7-8 and TRBJ1-2, with D possibly matching TRBD1 (6 bases). CDR3 length equals 14 residues. Germline-derived CDR1 and CDR2 are SGHVS and FQNEAQ. Trimming stripped 5 bases from V and 4 bases from J, with 14 bases between. As DNA, the CDR3 is TGTGCCAGCAGCCCGGAAACAGGGTCCTATGGCTACACCTTC. This gives the protein CASSPETGSYGYTF.

This sequence joins TRBV19 and TRBJ2-7; D possibly corresponds to TRBD2 (5 bases). V was pared by 2 bases and J by 4 bases, with 12 bases between. Germline V gene lookup returns CDR1 LNHDA and CDR2 SQIVND (reference sequence). The CDR3 sequence is 14 residues long. CDR3 region: CASSIHSRTYEQYF. The CDR3, as DNA: TGTGCCAGTAGTATACACAGTAGGACTTACGAGCAGTACTTC.

The chain is built from TRBV6-6 and TRBJ2-7; perhaps TRBD2 as D (6 bases). The CDR3 runs 15 residues. Germline CDR1 and CDR2: MNHNY and SVGAGI (reference sequence). Trimming left V 0 bases short and J 0 bases short, with 9 bases between. Here the CDR3 DNA reads TGTGCCAGCAGTTACTCGGCGGGATCCTCCTACGAGCAGTACTTC. As protein: CASSYSAGSSYEQYF.

The V gene is TRBV12-5, the J gene TRBJ1-2, with TRBD1 matching 9 bases. With V trimmed by 7 bases and J by 2 bases, 2 bases remained unmatched. CDR3 size: 13 residues. Germline CDR1 is LGHNT and CDR2 is FRNRAP. The CDR3 loop is CASAGTGNYGYTF. In nucleotides, the CDR3 is TGTGCTAGTGCCGGGACAGGGAACTATGGCTACACCTTC.

The genes are TRBV29-1 and TRBJ2-7; D is perhaps TRBD1 or TRBD2 (5 bases each). Trimming cost V 2 bases and J 2 bases, with 7 bases left between them. Germline CDR1 is SQVTM and CDR2 is ANQGSEA. There are 12 residues in the CDR3. The CDR3 DNA reads as TGCAGCGTTGAACAGGGACCCTACGAGCAGTACTTC. It codes for CSVEQGPYEQYF.

This chain joins TRBV6-1 and TRBJ1-2, with 7 bases that match TRBD1. The germline V gene encodes CDR1 MNHNS and CDR2 SASEGT. CDR3 length: 15 residues. V lost 7 bases and J lost 3; bases outside the gene matches: 11. CDR3 residues: CASNGQVGNYYGYTF. For the CDR3, the DNA is TGTGCCAGCAACGGACAGGTTGGGAATTACTATGGCTACACCTTC.

The table lists this clone with a count of one. J is TRBJ2-7 and V is TRBV5-4; 8 nucleotides match TRBD2. V shed 1 base, J shed 5 bases, and the junction held 5 bases outside the gene matches. The CDR3 has 14 amino acids. Germline CDR1 is SGHNT and CDR2 is YYREEE (reference sequence). The CDR3 spells CASSLLREGDEQYF. CDR3 bases: TGTGCCAGCAGCTTGCTACGGGAGGGGGACGAGCAGTACTTC.

This clone was observed once. The J gene is TRBJ2-7, the V gene TRBV4-3; D possibly corresponds to TRBD1 (6 bases). V gave up 4 bases and J gave up 3 bases, with 10 bases separating them. CDR1 is LGHNA, CDR2 YSLEER, per germline. The CDR3 spans 13 residues. CDR3 DNA sequence: TGCGCCAGCAGCCGGGACACTCGCTACGAGCAGTACTTC. It yields the protein CASSRDTRYEQYF.

The gene calls are TRBV9 and TRBJ2-2, with D perhaps matching TRBD1 (7 bases). V gave up 4 bases and J gave up 4 bases, with 17 bases separating them. This CDR3 has 16 amino acids. From germline, CDR1 is SGDLS and CDR2 YYNGEE. This CDR3 reads CASSPQGGPGTGELFF. As DNA, the CDR3 is TGTGCCAGCAGCCCCCAGGGGGGCCCAGGCACCGGGGAGCTGTTTTTT.

The rearrangement uses TRBV4-3 and TRBJ2-3; TRBD2 aligns across 7 bases. V trimming: 0 bases; J trimming: 1 base; junction bases outside the gene matches: 16. Germline assignment: CDR1 LGHNA and CDR2 YSLEER. The CDR3 spans 20 residues. Written as DNA, the CDR3 is TGCGCCAGCAGCCAAGAACTTAGGGAGGGGTCCTACTTACGCACAGATACGCAGTATTTT. Its translation is CASSQELREGSYLRTDTQYF.

For this clone: Distinct nucleotide sequences in the sample also encode this CDR3. The J gene is TRBJ1-3, the V gene TRBV28; D not certain. With 1 base removed from V and 2 bases from J, the gap between germline ends came to 0 bases. The CDR3 is 12 residues long. Germline V gives CDR1 MDHEN, CDR2 SYDVKM. The CDR3 sequence is CASSLSGNTIYF. In nucleotides, the CDR3 is TGTGCCAGCAGTTTATCTGGAAACACCATATATTTT.

This clone was found once. Additional DNA sequences in this sample encode the identical CDR3. This CDR3 is CASSLGYTEAFF. The CDR3 DNA is TGTGCCAGCAGTTTGGGTTACACTGAAGCTTTCTTT. This chain links TRBV28 with TRBJ1-1; no clear D gene. Germline CDR1 MDHEN, CDR2 SYDVKM. The V gene lost 3 bases and the J gene lost 3 bases, with 5 bases spanning the gap. There are 12 residues in the CDR3.

In this sample, this clone turned up once. The chain joins TRBV7-2 to TRBJ2-7; 7 bases align to TRBD2. The trim removed 5 bases at V and 3 bases at J, leaving 10 bases unmatched. The CDR3 is made up of 15 amino acids. CDR1 and CDR2 from the germline V gene are SGHTA and FQGNSA. CDR3 nucleotide sequence: TGTGCCAGCAGCCCGGACCTTGCGGGAGTCTACGAGCAGTACTTC. Encoded protein: CASSPDLAGVYEQYF.

This sequence joins TRBV5-4 and TRBJ2-7; D possibly matches TRBD1 or TRBD2 (5 bases each). This CDR3 has 14 amino acids. From germline, CDR1 is SGHNT and CDR2 YYREEE (reference sequence). The germline V and J ends were trimmed by 1 base and 3 bases, with 11 bases remaining between them. CDR3 sequence (DNA): TGTGCCAGCAGCTTGAGGGACGGAGTCTACGAGCAGTACTTC. Its translation: CASSLRDGVYEQYF.

The V gene is TRBV2, the J gene TRBJ1-2, with a possible D match to TRBD1 (5 bases). V lost 8 bases and J 7 bases, leaving 17 bases between the germline ends. The germline V gene encodes CDR1 SNHLY and CDR2 FYNNEI. The CDR3 sequence is 13 residues long. This CDR3 reads CASLVREGSGYTF. DNA for the CDR3: TGTGCCAGCTTGGTCAGGGAGGGAAGTGGCTACACCTTC.

The genes are TRBV29-1 and TRBJ2-2; maybe TRBD1 (6 bases). The germline V and J ends were trimmed by 6 bases and 1 base, with 12 bases remaining between them. In germline, CDR1 is SQVTM, CDR2 ANQGSEA. This CDR3 contains 14 residues. The CDR3 coding sequence is TGCAGCGTAACCGGACAGATGAACACCGGGGAGCTGTTTTTT. It translates to CSVTGQMNTGELFF.

V gene TRBV2 combines with J gene TRBJ2-3, with 10 bases that match TRBD1. Germline CDR1 and CDR2: SNHLY and FYNNEI. Germline trimming cut 6 bases from V and 6 bases from J; bases unmatched to any gene: 9. The CDR3 length is 15 residues. The CDR3 reads CASRRLGQGFDTQYF. As DNA, the CDR3 is TGTGCCAGCAGAAGGTTGGGACAGGGGTTTGATACGCAGTATTTT.